Following are 29 T cell receptor beta chains from one sample sequenced in a study of brain T cells in children with intractable seizures. The table came from immunoSEQ multiplex PCR; TCRdb's copy has only in-frame clones and leaves some out. The profile shows hundreds of thousands of clones, nearly 95% of them singletons. The time point: blood from clinic visit 5 months post-surgery; TSC patient then seizure free. Sequencing used peripheral blood, obtained more than 4 months after surgery. The receptors here all came from a boy younger than two with tuberous sclerosis and intractable seizures.

Here the CDR3 DNA reads TGTGCCAGCAGTTACTCGAGGGAGGGCCCCAATGAGCAGTTCTTC. It is translated as CASSYSREGPNEQFF. The chain links TRBV6-5 to TRBJ2-1; TRBD2 agrees at 7 bases. Trimming cost V 0 bases and J 6 bases; bases outside gene matches: 5. Germline CDR1 is MNHEY and CDR2 is SVGAGI. The CDR3 consists of 15 residues.

This clone showed up just a few times. The rearrangement joins TRBV6-6 to TRBJ1-1; no firm D call. This CDR3 has 11 residues. Looked up from germline, CDR1 is MNHNY and CDR2 is SVGAGI (reference sequence). V dropped 7 bases and J dropped 5 bases, with 8 bases sitting between them. The CDR3 here is CASTTGTEAFF. The CDR3 coding sequence is TGTGCCAGCACCACGGGGACTGAAGCTTTCTTT.

V usage is TRBV4-1 and J usage is TRBJ2-2, with D perhaps TRBD1 (5 bases). Germline assignment: CDR1 MGHRA and CDR2 YSYEKL. The CDR3 covers 14 residues. Trimming pared 1 base from V and 5 bases from J, leaving 8 bases between. The CDR3 sequence is CASSQAPGTGELFF. CDR3 DNA: TGCGCCAGCAGCCAAGCCCCAGGGACCGGGGAGCTGTTTTTT.

The rearrangement uses TRBV3-1 (or the pseudogene TRBV3-2) and TRBJ1-2, with 11 bases aligning to TRBD1. The germline V gene has CDR1 LGHDT and CDR2 YNNKEL (reference sequence). The CDR3 runs to 15 residues. J lost 4 bases, V lost 4 bases, and 5 bases had no gene match. CDR3 in amino acids: CASSLSGTGGYGYTF. The CDR3 DNA reads TGTGCCAGCAGCCTATCCGGGACAGGGGGCTATGGCTACACCTTC.

The gene calls are TRBV5-1 and TRBJ2-1; the D gene is possibly TRBD1 (6 bases). CDR1 is SGHRS and CDR2 is YFSETQ in the germline V gene. CDR3 length equals 12 residues. V was shortened by 4 bases and J by 10 bases, with 12 bases between the two germline ends. The CDR3 DNA follows: TGCGCCAGCAGCCGGGACATGGAGGAGCAGTTCTTC. It codes for CASSRDMEEQFF.

This clone was seen a handful of times. The rearrangement joins TRBV15 to TRBJ2-1; TRBD2 matches at 10 bases. The CDR3 sequence is 15 residues long. The germline gives CDR1 LNHNV, CDR2 YYDKDF (reference sequence). With V trimmed by 5 bases and J by 5 bases, 6 bases remained unmatched. CDR3 nucleotide sequence: TGTGCCACCAGCGCACTAGCGGGATTTGACAATGAGCAGTTCTTC. Its translation is CATSALAGFDNEQFF.

This chain joins TRBV5-6 and TRBJ2-7; weak D call: TRBD2 (6 bases). This CDR3 spans 16 amino acids. Trimming removed 2 bases at V and 6 bases at J, with 21 bases between. Germline V gives CDR1 SGHDT, CDR2 YYEEEE. The CDR3 is CASSFPPSNPGGEQYF. The CDR3 nucleotides are TGTGCCAGCAGCTTCCCGCCCTCCAACCCCGGGGGCGAGCAGTACTTC.

The J gene is TRBJ1-4, the V gene TRBV9, with a possible D match to TRBD1 (6 bases). Trimming removed 1 base at V and 3 bases at J, with 10 bases between. Germline CDR1 and CDR2: SGDLS and YYNGEE. This CDR3 spans 15 amino acids. This CDR3 is CASSVRGLPNEKLFF. DNA of the CDR3: TGTGCCAGCAGCGTACGGGGGCTGCCTAATGAAAAACTGTTTTTT.

The rearrangement uses TRBV27 and TRBJ1-5; D call uncertain. Looked up from germline, CDR1 is MNHEY and CDR2 is SMNVEV (reference sequence). The CDR3 sequence is 14 residues long. Trimming pared 3 bases from V and 0 bases from J, leaving 6 bases between. The CDR3: CASSFLNSNQPQHF. The CDR3 DNA reads as TGTGCCAGCAGTTTTCTGAATAGCAATCAGCCCCAGCATTTT.

The chain is built from TRBV15 and TRBJ1-5; possibly TRBD1 for D (5 bases). Trimming left V 8 bases short and J 6 bases short, with 11 bases between. The CDR3 has 12 residues. CDR1 is LNHNV and CDR2 is YYDKDF in the germline V gene (reference sequence). The DNA for the CDR3 is TGTGCCACCCGGGACTCGGGTCAGCCCCAGCATTTT. This sequence encodes CATRDSGQPQHF.

The chain joins TRBV2 to TRBJ2-5; no firm D call. The germline gives CDR1 SNHLY, CDR2 FYNNEI. Trimming removed 5 bases at V and 5 bases at J, with 9 bases between. The CDR3 is 12 residues long. The CDR3 DNA sequence: TGTGCCAGCAGTAAAATAGGGGAGACCCAGTACTTC. This encodes CASSKIGETQYF.

The chain uses TRBV12-5 and TRBJ2-1; no clear D. In germline, CDR1 is LGHNT, CDR2 FRNRAP. This CDR3 has 12 residues. V lost 7 bases and J 8 bases, leaving 12 bases between the germline ends. CDR3 residues: CASDRALHEQFF. Written as DNA, the CDR3 is TGTGCTAGTGACAGAGCGTTACATGAGCAGTTCTTC.

CDR3 amino acids: CASSLDTTKAYEQYF. CDR3 nucleotides: TGTGCCAGCAGCTTAGACACGACCAAAGCCTACGAGCAGTACTTC. The chain joins TRBV7-9 to TRBJ2-7; D gene ambiguous. The CDR3 is 15 residues long. Trimming removed 1 base at V and 2 bases at J, with 12 bases between. Germline-derived CDR1 and CDR2 are SEHNR and FQNEAQ (reference sequence).

The V call is TRBV21-1, the J call TRBJ1-1; TRBD1 was called by the table and not checked on the DNA. TRBV21-1 constitutes a pseudogene. This CDR3 spans 16 amino acids. The CDR3 bases are TGTGCCAGCAGCAAAGTGAAGGGGATCATGAACACTGAAGCTTTCTTT. Protein sequence: CASSKVKGIMNTEAFF.

This chain connects TRBV5-7 to TRBJ1-2, with D perhaps TRBD1 (5 bases). TRBV5-7 is assigned to the ORF class and has an uncertain function. V shed 0 bases and J shed 4 bases, with 13 bases lying between them. This CDR3 has 15 amino acids. The CDR3 sequence: CASSLVGRGIYGYTF. CDR3 nucleotide sequence: TGTGCCAGCAGCTTGGTGGGGCGGGGGATCTATGGCTACACCTTC.

The chain links TRBV7-2 to TRBJ2-3; TRBD2 might be the D (5 bases). Germline assignment: CDR1 SGHTA and CDR2 FQGNSA. Trimming took 6 bases from V and 5 from J, leaving 9 bases between them. This CDR3 region has 12 residues. The CDR3: CASRPAGDTQYF. CDR3 coding DNA: TGTGCCAGCAGGCCCGCGGGAGATACGCAGTATTTT.

V is TRBV6-1 and J is TRBJ1-3; unclear D gene. Trimming removed 0 bases from V and 0 bases from J, with 6 bases in between. Germline CDR1 MNHNS, CDR2 SASEGT. The CDR3 has 15 residues. The CDR3 sequence is CASSEATHSGNTIYF. In DNA form, the CDR3 reads TGTGCCAGCAGTGAAGCGACCCACTCTGGAAACACCATATATTTT.

This chain connects TRBV12-3 or TRBV12-4 to TRBJ2-5, with no clear D. The CDR3 contains 13 residues. Deletions cut 6 bases from V and 4 bases from J, with 12 bases between. CDR3: CASRRLGLETQYF. In DNA form, the CDR3 reads TGTGCCAGCAGGAGATTGGGCTTAGAGACCCAGTACTTC.

The J gene is TRBJ2-3, the V gene TRBV24-1; D not certain. V lost 6 bases and J 0 bases, leaving 9 bases between the germline ends. Germline CDR1 is KGHDR and CDR2 is SFDVKD. The CDR3 has 14 residues. CDR3 residues: CATSPEYSTDTQYF. The CDR3 DNA follows: TGTGCCACCAGTCCCGAATACAGCACAGATACGCAGTATTTT.

This chain links TRBV2 with TRBJ1-1; D is undetermined. Germline values: CDR1 SNHLY, CDR2 FYNNEI. Trimming shortened V by 4 bases and J by 0 bases, and 12 bases separated the two germline ends. CDR3 length equals 15 residues. The CDR3 reads CASSGGGGVNTEAFF. In DNA, the CDR3 is TGTGCCAGCAGTGGGGGAGGTGGGGTGAACACTGAAGCTTTCTTT.

The CDR3 region has the DNA TGTGCCAGCAGTGGACTAGCGGGAGTTGCGGCCTTTGATACGCAGTATTTT. Its translation is CASSGLAGVAAFDTQYF. This chain uses TRBV9 with TRBJ2-3; 13 nucleotides match TRBD2. The junction had 12 bases not matched to a gene; V was cut back by 5 bases and J by 6 bases. This CDR3 contains 17 residues. Germline loops: CDR1 SGDLS, CDR2 YYNGEE.

The chain uses TRBV9 and TRBJ2-2; TRBD1 aligns across 10 bases. There are 16 residues in the CDR3. The ends lost 3 bases at V and 4 bases at J; junction bases unmatched: 6. CDR1 and CDR2 (germline): SGDLS, YYNGEE. The CDR3 DNA reads as TGTGCCAGCAGCGGACAGGGGGCGCGGGTCACCGGGGAGCTGTTTTTT. Translating it yields CASSGQGARVTGELFF.

The rearrangement uses TRBV6-4 and TRBJ1-2; D unclear. V lost 2 bases and J 4 bases, leaving 5 bases between the germline ends. Germline assignment: CDR1 MRHNA and CDR2 SNTAGT. The CDR3 is made up of 12 amino acids. CDR3 DNA sequence: TGTGCCAGCAGTGACGACGGCTATGGCTACACCTTC. Protein sequence: CASSDDGYGYTF.

The CDR3 nucleotides are TGTGCCAGCTCACCTTCTCCGGGACAGGGAGTTAATGGCAATCAGCCCCAGCATTTT. Its translation: CASSPSPGQGVNGNQPQHF. The V and J genes are TRBV18 and TRBJ1-5; 9 nucleotides line up with TRBD1. Looked up from germline, CDR1 is KGHSH and CDR2 is LQKENI. The CDR3 spans 19 residues. Trimming at V came to 3 bases and at J to 2 bases, leaving 14 bases not matched to a gene.

This chain links TRBV28 with TRBJ2-5, with TRBD2 matching over 7 bases. The length of the CDR3 is 14 residues. V was pared by 2 bases and J by 2 bases, with 2 bases of the junction left unmatched. Germline CDR1 and CDR2: MDHEN and SYDVKM. CDR3 in amino acids: CASSLAGEQETQYF. DNA of the CDR3: TGTGCCAGCAGTTTAGCGGGAGAACAAGAGACCCAGTACTTC.

The chain has TRBV28 and TRBJ1-5, with D hard to call. This CDR3 spans 14 amino acids. Between the trimmed V and J ends, which lost 3 bases and 9 bases, there was a span of 15 bases. Germline loops: CDR1 MDHEN, CDR2 SYDVKM. The CDR3 sequence is CASSFKLMGPPQHF. The CDR3 nucleotides read TGTGCCAGCAGTTTTAAGTTGATGGGCCCGCCCCAGCATTTT.

The rearrangement joins TRBV11-2 to TRBJ2-7; the match to TRBD2 covers 7 bases. Germline V gene data show CDR1 as SGHAT and CDR2 as FQNNGV. The CDR3 has 14 amino acids. The V and J ends lost 2 bases and 3 bases, in that order; junction bases with no gene match: 4. The CDR3 protein is CASSLFGGYYEQYF. CDR3 nucleotides: TGTGCCAGCAGCTTATTCGGGGGGTACTACGAGCAGTACTTC.

The chain uses TRBV9 and TRBJ1-2; D gene uncertain. Trimming removed 0 bases from V and 4 bases from J, with 19 bases in between. Germline V lookup: CDR1 SGDLS, CDR2 YYNGEE. The CDR3 runs to 17 residues. The CDR3 DNA reads as TGTGCCAGCAGCGTAGAACTAGACCCTCAGCCCCGCTATGGCTACACCTTC. Residues: CASSVELDPQPRYGYTF.

The chain links TRBV30 to TRBJ2-3; either TRBD1 or TRBD2 may fit D (5 bases each). This CDR3 is built from 16 residues. V was clipped by 0 bases and J by 5 bases, with 18 bases between them. Germline V gives CDR1 GTSNPN, CDR2 SVGIG (reference sequence). CDR3: CAWSVGGGWLKDTQYF. The CDR3 DNA is TGTGCCTGGAGTGTGGGTGGGGGTTGGCTCAAAGATACGCAGTATTTT.